This T cell receptor (beta chain) was recovered during a study of cytomegalovirus exposure and HLA in healthy donors. Study information: Clustering assigned 81% of the approximately 370 genotyped donors to the Caucasian-associated ancestry cluster. Overall study results and limits: Exclusion applied to some V segments, including TRBV6-2 and TRBV6-3, as they were indistinguishable.

CDR1 LNHDA and CDR2 SQIVND come from the germline V gene (reference sequence). V lost 6 bases and J 0 bases, leaving 15 bases between the germline ends. CDR3 length equals 16 residues. Note on this clone: The antigen is unknown.

PCR was performed using 60 Vbeta and 13 Jbeta primers. Method: immunoSEQ multiplex PCR; TCRdb's copy keeps in-frame clones and lacks some. The profile shows roughly 120,000 clones, roughly 9% of them singletons. Sequencing was done on a sample of PBMCs. The TCR originated in a middle-aged woman in good health and CMV-seropositive. The rearrangement uses TRBV19 and TRBJ1-3; D is unresolved. The CDR3 loop is CASSARSGSSGNTIYF. CDR3 sequence (DNA): TGTGCCAGTAGCGCTAGATCTGGGAGCTCTGGAAACACCATATATTTT. Complete variable domain (other parts from reference TRBV19 and TRBJ1-3): DGGITQSPKYLFRKEGQNVTLSCEQNLNHDAMYWYRQDPGQGLRLIYYSQIVNDFQKGDIAEGYSVSREKKESFPLTVTSAQKNPTAFYLCASSARSGSSGNTIYFGEGSWLTVV.